This TCR beta chain was recovered during a study of shared clonotypes between healthy human individuals. This CDR3 comprises 14 residues. Deletions cut 2 bases from V and 4 bases from J, with 10 bases between. Germline V lookup: CDR1 SNHLY, CDR2 FYNNEI. In the naive CD8 group, cells lacked CD45RO and were positively selected for CCR7, so terminally differentiated effector memory CD45RA+ cells were left out. This clone was observed a single time. TCRdb keeps only in-frame clones here, not all; method: immunoSEQ multiplex PCR. The sample contains under 1 million clones, approximately 96% of which appear only once.

The chain links TRBV2 to TRBJ2-3; D remains unclear. This receptor was taken from a man aged 25-45 years in good health. Sequenced material: naive CD8+ T cells sorted from blood. CDR3 region: CASSEYVTPDTQYF. The CDR3 bases are TGTGCCAGCAGTGAATACGTGACTCCAGATACGCAGTATTTT.